This TCR beta chain was recorded in a study of OX40 agonist ivuxolimab in advanced cancers. Study overall: Ivuxolimab, an antibody that agonizes OX40 (CD134), was administered to the patients. At doses from 0.01 to 10 mg/kg, patients were given intravenous ivuxolimab every 2 weeks. Of the patients, three showed partial responses, one with hepatocellular carcinoma and two with cutaneous melanoma.

Sequencing used immunoSEQ multiplex PCR; TCRdb keeps in-frame clones, though not all of them. Of more than 45,000 clones in the sample, about 90% were seen once. The clonotype was recovered from an adult with an advanced solid tumor such as melanoma, head and neck, liver or kidney cancer. Sample: CD4+ or CD8+ T cells sorted from blood, taken in a trial of the OX40 agonist ivuxolimab.

The CDR3 DNA reads as TGCGCCAGCAGCCGGATTACGGGGACCTACGAGCAGTACTTC. Its translation is CASSRITGTYEQYF. V and J are TRBV4-1 and TRBJ2-7; TRBD2 is a possible D gene (5 bases). The CDR3 consists of 14 residues. The germline V and J ends were trimmed by 4 bases and 2 bases, with 12 bases remaining between them. From germline, CDR1 is MGHRA and CDR2 YSYEKL.